A selection of T cell receptor beta chains follows, all from one sample in a study of T cells after yellow fever vaccination. Each CDR3 protein gets one entry after TCRdb re-called the 5' RACE reads with MiXCR. The sample has over 300,000 distinct CDR3 sequences; 4.1% are singletons. Sequencing was performed on PBMCs, taken 5 days after the yellow fever booster vaccination. These receptors all come from a man aged 18 to 29 who received the YFV17D yellow fever vaccine. Each CDR3 is given with its conserved first and last residue. The order of the fields is CDR3 protein, CDR3 DNA, J gene, V gene, clone size, D gene. The D gene is left open where the match is weak. Size is omitted from some rows. Given values are once, few, many or a class for expanded clones.

CAISESTLVGNTIYF,TGTGCCATCAGTGAGTCGACGCTCGTAGGAAACACCATATATTTT,TRBJ1-3,TRBV10-3,-,-
CASSPIGFPNEQFF,TGCGCCAGCAGCCCGATAGGATTTCCAAATGAGCAGTTCTTC,TRBJ2-1,TRBV4-3,few,-
CASMTQLSSYEQYF,TGTGCCAGCATGACGCAATTAAGCTCCTACGAGCAGTACTTC,TRBJ2-7,TRBV27,few,-
CASSPPHRGRKYF,TGTGCCAGCAGCCCGCCCCACAGGGGGCGTAAGTACTTC,TRBJ2-7,TRBV7-2,-,TRBD1
CSARGDLADTQYF,TGCAGTGCTAGAGGTGACCTGGCAGATACGCAGTATTTT,TRBJ2-3,TRBV20-1,-,-
CASSILAGTLNNSPLHF,TGTGCCAGCAGTATACTGGCCGGGACACTAAATAATTCACCCCTCCACTTT,TRBJ1-6,TRBV27,-,-
CASSPPGGGHYGYTF,TGCGCCAGCAGCCCGCCGGGAGGGGGGCACTATGGCTACACCTTC,TRBJ1-2,TRBV4-1,few,-
CASKTSGFSNEQYF,TGTGCCAGCAAGACTAGCGGTTTTTCCAACGAGCAGTACTTC,TRBJ2-7,TRBV3-1,-,TRBD2
CASTGSIYGYTF,TGTGCCAGCACCGGGTCCATCTATGGCTACACCTTC,TRBJ1-2,TRBV6-2/TRBV6-3,-,-
CASRGQGTYNEQFF,TGTGCCAGTAGGGGACAGGGGACCTACAATGAGCAGTTCTTC,TRBJ2-1,TRBV19,-,TRBD1
CASRNPTGYTGELFF,TGTGCCAGCAGAAATCCTACAGGGTACACCGGGGAGCTGTTTTTT,TRBJ2-2,TRBV6-5,-,-
CASTYGGFANTGELFF,TGTGCCAGCACCTACGGTGGGTTCGCGAACACCGGGGAGCTGTTTTTT,TRBJ2-2,TRBV6-2/TRBV6-3,many,-
CASSLGAQGSSRTDTQYF,TGTGCCAGCAGCTTAGGGGCCCAGGGGAGTTCGCGTACAGATACGCAGTATTTT,TRBJ2-3,TRBV7-6,few,-
CASSSLGYEQYF,TGTGCCAGCAGCTCATTGGGCTACGAGCAGTACTTC,TRBJ2-7,TRBV11-2,-,-
CASRKDLTLYEQYF,TGTGCCAGCAGAAAGGACCTCACATTGTACGAGCAGTACTTC,TRBJ2-7,TRBV5-4,many,-
CATSDWVTGYTF,TGTGCCACCAGTGATTGGGTCACTGGCTACACCTTC,TRBJ1-2,TRBV24-1,few,-
CASSPRDPDTQYF,TGTGCCAGCAGCCCGAGGGACCCGGATACGCAGTATTTT,TRBJ2-3,TRBV9,-,-
CSARAAGSDQETQYF,TGCAGTGCGAGAGCGGCGGGGTCGGACCAAGAGACCCAGTACTTC,TRBJ2-5,TRBV20-1,many,-
CASSELRDRVAGETQYF,TGTGCCAGCAGTGAATTACGGGACAGGGTTGCGGGTGAGACCCAGTACTTC,TRBJ2-5,TRBV25-1,few,TRBD1
CASSFTSGGVSTDTQYF,TGTGCCAGCAGCTTCACTAGCGGGGGGGTCAGCACAGATACGCAGTATTTT,TRBJ2-3,TRBV7-8,few,TRBD2
CASSYSAGDVNEQFF,TGTGCCAGCAGTTACTCGGCGGGGGACGTCAATGAGCAGTTCTTC,TRBJ2-1,TRBV6-5,many,TRBD2
CSAKRGGDTQYF,TGCAGTGCCAAGAGGGGCGGAGATACGCAGTATTTT,TRBJ2-3,TRBV20-1,-,-
CASRIMEVPTDTQYF,TGTGCCAGCAGGATAATGGAGGTGCCCACAGATACGCAGTATTTT,TRBJ2-3,TRBV12-3/TRBV12-4,-,-
CASSVRDPLGTQYF,TGTGCCAGTAGTGTCCGGGACCCTCTTGGTACGCAGTATTTT,TRBJ2-3,TRBV19,-,-
CASRRAGRTNSPLHF,TGTGCCAGCAGGCGTGCGGGACGGACTAATTCACCCCTCCACTTT,TRBJ1-6,TRBV12-3/TRBV12-4,-,-
CASSPAGGGPGELFF,TGTGCCAGCAGCCCCGCCGGAGGGGGACCTGGGGAGCTGTTTTTT,TRBJ2-2,TRBV12-3/TRBV12-4,-,-
CAMRTYTGELFF,TGTGCCATGAGGACTTACACCGGGGAGCTGTTTTTT,TRBJ2-2,TRBV10-3,few,-
CASSLFRAQYNSPLHF,TGTGCCAGCAGCTTATTTAGGGCTCAATATAATTCACCCCTCCACTTT,TRBJ1-6,TRBV7-2,-,-
CASSRTDGRNEQFF,TGTGCCAGCAGCCGCACGGACGGTAGGAATGAGCAGTTCTTC,TRBJ2-1,TRBV7-2,many,-
CASRLQGLPPQHF,TGTGCCAGCAGACTACAGGGTTTGCCGCCCCAGCATTTT,TRBJ1-5,TRBV12-3/TRBV12-4,few,-
CASRPGQELYEQYF,TGTGCCAGCAGACCCGGACAGGAGCTCTACGAGCAGTACTTC,TRBJ2-7,TRBV27,-,TRBD1
CASSSTTSGGDGEQFF,TGCGCCAGCAGCTCTACGACTAGCGGGGGGGACGGCGAGCAGTTCTTC,TRBJ2-1,TRBV5-1,-,TRBD2
CSARSPSAARNEQFF,TGCAGTGCTAGGTCCCCCAGCGCCGCCCGCAATGAGCAGTTCTTC,TRBJ2-1,TRBV20-1,many,-
CSARAGVIQETQYF,TGCAGTGCTAGGGCGGGGGTCATCCAAGAGACCCAGTACTTC,TRBJ2-5,TRBV20-1,few,TRBD2
CASSPFPANTIYF,TGTGCCAGCAGCCCTTTCCCGGCTAACACCATATATTTT,TRBJ1-3,TRBV5-8,few,-
CASSQGPAKETQYF,TGCGCCAGCAGCCAAGGCCCCGCGAAAGAGACCCAGTACTTC,TRBJ2-5,TRBV4-1,few,-
CASSKHQDAYEQYF,TGCGCCAGCAGTAAACATCAGGACGCATACGAGCAGTACTTC,TRBJ2-7,TRBV5-1,many,-
CASSVDTMNTEAFF,TGTGCCAGCAGCGTAGACACTATGAACACTGAAGCTTTCTTT,TRBJ1-1,TRBV9,few,-
CASSRGTVATNEKLFF,TGTGCCAGCAGTAGAGGGACAGTTGCAACTAATGAAAAACTGTTTTTT,TRBJ1-4,TRBV28,-,TRBD1
CASSYSIWDSTGENDQPQHF,TGTGCCAGCAGTTACTCGATTTGGGACTCCACTGGTGAGAATGATCAGCCCCAGCATTTT,TRBJ1-5,TRBV6-2/TRBV6-3,few,-
CASSRDFSNQPQHF,TGTGCCAGCAGTCGGGACTTTAGCAATCAGCCCCAGCATTTT,TRBJ1-5,TRBV7-2,many,-